The entry below gives a single T cell receptor beta chain sequence along with its context. This CDR3 is built from 14 residues. Germline V gene lookup returns CDR1 MDHEN and CDR2 SYDVKM. V was clipped by 6 bases and J by 7 bases, with 18 bases between them. Clones were sequenced by immunoSEQ multiplex PCR, and TCRdb holds only the in-frame ones, with some missing. The sample has tens of thousands of clones, 91% seen once. The sample belongs to a study of T cell changes during pregnancy in multiple sclerosis. The sample here was peripheral blood, taken in the third trimester of pregnancy. The rearrangement joins TRBV28 to TRBJ1-1, with D possibly matching TRBD1 (5 bases). The TCR was taken from a female donor in good health, enrolled as a control in a pregnancy study. CDR3 residues: CASSPGGEKVEAFF. The CDR3 nucleotides read TGTGCCAGCAGCCCGGGGGGGGAAAAGGTTGAAGCTTTCTTT.